This T cell receptor (beta chain) was sequenced in a study of cytomegalovirus exposure and HLA in healthy donors. Study-level points and caveats: Later analysis showed most CMV-associated TCR beta chains appearing HLA-restricted. A later analysis found common viral pathogens apparently linked to several of the most significant clusters.

The primer mix had 60 Vbeta and 13 Jbeta primers. Produced via immunoSEQ multiplex PCR; TCRdb's table is partial and in-frame only. Altogether some 100,000 clones are present, roughly 80% being singletons, with the ten largest covering 4.5% to 5%. This clone was recorded only once. The antigen is undetermined. Germline V gives CDR1 LNHDA, CDR2 SQIVND (reference sequence). Unmatched junction bases numbered 9, after V lost 5 bases and J lost 0 bases. The CDR3 is made up of 17 amino acids. This sequence originates from a man aged 50 to 59 in good health and CMV-seropositive. The rearrangement links TRBV19 to TRBJ1-1, with 10 bases matching TRBD1. Sequenced material: PBMCs. DNA of the CDR3: TGTGCCAGTAGTTTCGGGACAGGGGCCGCCTTGAACACTGAAGCTTTCTTT. Translating gives CASSFGTGAALNTEAFF.